Included here is one TCR beta chain sequence, with context. In assigning cohorts, the study relied on participant-reported clinical history. This sample stems from a study of blood T cell repertoires in COVID-19. Overall study: PBMCs, B-cell-depleted T cells, or T cells were the source of the cDNA or gDNA that made up the material.

Per the original data handling: Cell counts per sample came from amplifying reference gene primers. Assay: immunoSEQ multiplex PCR; the TCRdb copy retains only in-frame clones and omits some. For V, J and clone size, that table is used; D and trimming come from the DNA. The sample records 110,000 to 150,000 clones, around 81% being singletons. The CDR3 totals 17 residues. The ends lost 2 bases at V and 7 bases at J; junction bases unmatched: 8. The germline V gene encodes CDR1 KGHDR and CDR2 SFDVKD. The clonotype originates from a middle-aged woman who had recovered from COVID-19. Sequenced material: PBMCs or T cells enriched from blood (not recorded which). V is TRBV24-1 and J is TRBJ2-1; 12 bases align to TRBD2. CDR3 in DNA: TGTGCCACCAGTGATTCCCGGACTAGCGGGATTGAGAATGAGCAGTTCTTC. It encodes CATSDSRTSGIENEQFF.